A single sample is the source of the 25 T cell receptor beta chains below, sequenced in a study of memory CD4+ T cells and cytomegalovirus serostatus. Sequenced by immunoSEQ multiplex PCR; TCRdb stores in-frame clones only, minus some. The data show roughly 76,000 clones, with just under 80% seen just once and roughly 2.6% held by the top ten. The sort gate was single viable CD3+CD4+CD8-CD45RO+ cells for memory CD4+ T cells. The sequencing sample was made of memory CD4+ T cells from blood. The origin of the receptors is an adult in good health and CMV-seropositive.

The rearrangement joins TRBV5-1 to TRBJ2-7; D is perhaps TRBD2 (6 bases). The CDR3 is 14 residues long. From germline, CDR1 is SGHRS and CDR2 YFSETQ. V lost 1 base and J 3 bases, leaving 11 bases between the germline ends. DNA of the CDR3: TGCGCCAGCAGCTTGTGGGTCGGGGGCTACGAGCAGTACTTC. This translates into CASSLWVGGYEQYF.

The CDR3: CASSEGQGLNVNTEAFF. For the CDR3, the DNA is TGCGCCAGCAGTGAGGGACAGGGGTTAAATGTGAACACTGAAGCTTTCTTT. The chain has TRBV10-2 and TRBJ1-1; TRBD1 matches 9 bases. The ends lost 2 bases at V and 0 bases at J; junction bases unmatched: 7. This CDR3 is built from 17 residues. Germline V gene data show CDR1 as WSHSY and CDR2 as SAAADI.

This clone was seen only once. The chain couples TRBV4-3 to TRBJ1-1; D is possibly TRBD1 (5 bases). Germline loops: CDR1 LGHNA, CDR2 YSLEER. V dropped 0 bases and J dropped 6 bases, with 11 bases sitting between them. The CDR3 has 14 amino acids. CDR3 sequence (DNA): TGCGCCAGCAGCCAAGAAAAAGGGGTACCTGAAGCTTTCTTT. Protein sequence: CASSQEKGVPEAFF.

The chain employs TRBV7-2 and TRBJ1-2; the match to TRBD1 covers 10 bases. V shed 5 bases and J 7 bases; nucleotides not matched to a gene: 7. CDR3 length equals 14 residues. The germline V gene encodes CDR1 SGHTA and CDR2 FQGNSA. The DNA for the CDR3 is TGTGCCAGCAGCCCGGACAGGACAGGGGGTGGCTACACCTTC. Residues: CASSPDRTGGGYTF.

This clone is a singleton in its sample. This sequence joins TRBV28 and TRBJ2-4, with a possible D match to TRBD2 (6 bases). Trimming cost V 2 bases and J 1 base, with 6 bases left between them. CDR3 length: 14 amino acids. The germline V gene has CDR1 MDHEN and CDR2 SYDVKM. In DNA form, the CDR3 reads TGTGCCAGCAGTTTAGGGGGGGCCAAAAACATTCAGTACTTC. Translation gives CASSLGGAKNIQYF.

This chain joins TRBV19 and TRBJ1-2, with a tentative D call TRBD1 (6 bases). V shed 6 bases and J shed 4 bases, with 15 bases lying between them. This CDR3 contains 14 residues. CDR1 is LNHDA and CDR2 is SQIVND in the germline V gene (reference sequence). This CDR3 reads CASRRQVEGYGYTF. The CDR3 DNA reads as TGTGCCAGTAGGCGACAGGTTGAAGGCTATGGCTACACCTTC.

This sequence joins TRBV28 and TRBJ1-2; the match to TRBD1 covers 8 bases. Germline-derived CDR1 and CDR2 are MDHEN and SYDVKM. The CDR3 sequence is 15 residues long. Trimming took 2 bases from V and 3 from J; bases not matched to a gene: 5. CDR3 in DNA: TGTGCCAGCAGTTTAGACAGGGGAGCGGACTATGGCTACACCTTC. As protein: CASSLDRGADYGYTF.

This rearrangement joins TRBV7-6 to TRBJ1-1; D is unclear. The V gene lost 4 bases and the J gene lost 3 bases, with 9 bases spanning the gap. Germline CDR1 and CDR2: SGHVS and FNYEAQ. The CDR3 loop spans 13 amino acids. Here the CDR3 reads CASSYTEDTEAFF. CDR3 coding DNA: TGTGCCAGCAGCTACACCGAGGACACTGAAGCTTTCTTT.

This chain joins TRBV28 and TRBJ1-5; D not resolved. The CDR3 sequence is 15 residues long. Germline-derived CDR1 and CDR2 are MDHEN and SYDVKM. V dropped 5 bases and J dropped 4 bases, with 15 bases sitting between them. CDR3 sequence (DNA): TGTGCCAGCAGTCCCGGGTCCCCCGGGAATCAGCCCCAGCATTTT. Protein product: CASSPGSPGNQPQHF.

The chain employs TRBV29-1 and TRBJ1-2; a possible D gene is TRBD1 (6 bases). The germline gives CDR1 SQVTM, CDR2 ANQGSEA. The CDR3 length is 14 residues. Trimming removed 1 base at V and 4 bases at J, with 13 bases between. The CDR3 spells CSVEGLEQGYGYTF. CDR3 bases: TGCAGCGTTGAAGGTTTGGAACAGGGCTATGGCTACACCTTC.

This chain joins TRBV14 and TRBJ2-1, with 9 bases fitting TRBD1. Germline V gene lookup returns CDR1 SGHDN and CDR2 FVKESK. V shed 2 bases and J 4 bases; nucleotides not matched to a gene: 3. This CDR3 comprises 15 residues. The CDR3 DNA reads TGTGCCAGCAGCCAACTACAGGGGGCGTACAATGAGCAGTTCTTC. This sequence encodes CASSQLQGAYNEQFF. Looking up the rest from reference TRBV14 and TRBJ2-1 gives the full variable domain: EAGVTQFPSHSVIEKGQTVTLRCDPISGHDNLYWYRRVMGKEIKFLLHFVKESKQDESGMPNNRFLAERTGGTYSTLKVQPAELEDSGVYFCASSQLQGAYNEQFFGPGTRLTVL.

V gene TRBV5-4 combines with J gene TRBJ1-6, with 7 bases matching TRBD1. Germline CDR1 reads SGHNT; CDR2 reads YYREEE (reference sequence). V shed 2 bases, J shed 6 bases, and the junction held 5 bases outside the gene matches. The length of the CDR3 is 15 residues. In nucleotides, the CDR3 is TGTGCCAGCAGCTTACCACAGGGGATTAATTCACCCCTCCACTTT. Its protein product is CASSLPQGINSPLHF.

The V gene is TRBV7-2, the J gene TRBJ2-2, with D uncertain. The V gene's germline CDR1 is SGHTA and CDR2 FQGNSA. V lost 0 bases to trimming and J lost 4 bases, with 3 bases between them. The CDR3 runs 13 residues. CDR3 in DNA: TGTGCCAGCAGCTTAGCAGTCACCGGGGAGCTGTTTTTT. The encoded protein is CASSLAVTGELFF.

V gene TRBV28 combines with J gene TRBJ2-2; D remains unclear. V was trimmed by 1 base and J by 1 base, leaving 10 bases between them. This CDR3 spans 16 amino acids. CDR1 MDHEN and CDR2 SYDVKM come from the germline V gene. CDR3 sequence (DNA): TGTGCCAGCAGTTTATCGCGGACGGAGAACACCGGGGAGCTGTTTTTT. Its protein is CASSLSRTENTGELFF.

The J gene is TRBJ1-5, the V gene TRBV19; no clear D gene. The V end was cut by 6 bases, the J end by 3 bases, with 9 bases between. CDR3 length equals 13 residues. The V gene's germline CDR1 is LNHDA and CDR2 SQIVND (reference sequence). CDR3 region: CASRSRVNQPQHF. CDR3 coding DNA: TGTGCCAGTAGATCGAGGGTCAATCAGCCCCAGCATTTT.

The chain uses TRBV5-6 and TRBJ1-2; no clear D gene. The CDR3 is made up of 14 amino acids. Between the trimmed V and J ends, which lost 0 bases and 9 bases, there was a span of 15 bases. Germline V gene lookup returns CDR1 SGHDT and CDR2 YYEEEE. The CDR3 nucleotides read TGTGCCAGCAGCTTGGAGTCTGCTGGATTTAGCTACACCTTC. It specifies CASSLESAGFSYTF.

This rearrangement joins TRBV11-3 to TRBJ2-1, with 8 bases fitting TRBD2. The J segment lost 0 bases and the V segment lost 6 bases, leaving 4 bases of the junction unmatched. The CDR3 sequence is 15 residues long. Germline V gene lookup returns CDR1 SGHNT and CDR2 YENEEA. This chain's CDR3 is CASSLGGASYNEQFF. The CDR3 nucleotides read TGTGCCAGCAGTCTCGGGGGGGCCTCCTACAATGAGCAGTTCTTC.

As DNA, the CDR3 is TGTGCCAGCTCAATCCGACAGGGGATGAACACCGGGGAGCTGTTTTTT. Translation gives CASSIRQGMNTGELFF. The rearrangement links TRBV18 to TRBJ2-2; 8 bases agree with TRBD1. This CDR3 is built from 16 residues. The junction had 6 bases not matched to a gene; V was cut back by 5 bases and J by 1 base. Per germline, CDR1 KGHSH and CDR2 LQKENI.

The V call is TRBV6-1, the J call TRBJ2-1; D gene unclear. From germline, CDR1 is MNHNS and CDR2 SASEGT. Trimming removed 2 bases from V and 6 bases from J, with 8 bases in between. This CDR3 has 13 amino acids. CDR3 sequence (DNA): TGTGCCAGCAGTGAATCCAGGCTCAATGAGCAGTTCTTC. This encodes CASSESRLNEQFF.

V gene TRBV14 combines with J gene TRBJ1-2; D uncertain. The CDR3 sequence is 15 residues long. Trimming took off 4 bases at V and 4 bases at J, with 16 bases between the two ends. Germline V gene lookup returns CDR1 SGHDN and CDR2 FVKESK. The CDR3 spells CASSRYFYGIYGYTF. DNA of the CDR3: TGTGCCAGCAGCCGCTACTTTTATGGGATCTATGGCTACACCTTC.

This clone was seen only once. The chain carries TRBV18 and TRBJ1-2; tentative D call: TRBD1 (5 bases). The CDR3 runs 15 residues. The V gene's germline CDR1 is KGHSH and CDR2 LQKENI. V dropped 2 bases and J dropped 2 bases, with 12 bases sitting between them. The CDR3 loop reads CASSPASRENYGYTF. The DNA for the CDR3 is TGTGCCAGCTCACCAGCCTCCAGGGAAAACTATGGCTACACCTTC.

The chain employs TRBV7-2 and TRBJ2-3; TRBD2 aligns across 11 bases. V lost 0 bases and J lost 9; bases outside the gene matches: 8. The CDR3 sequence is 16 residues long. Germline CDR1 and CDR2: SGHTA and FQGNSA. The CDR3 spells CASSLARGSGRETQYF. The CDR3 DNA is TGTGCCAGCAGCTTAGCGAGGGGTAGCGGGAGGGAGACGCAGTATTTT.

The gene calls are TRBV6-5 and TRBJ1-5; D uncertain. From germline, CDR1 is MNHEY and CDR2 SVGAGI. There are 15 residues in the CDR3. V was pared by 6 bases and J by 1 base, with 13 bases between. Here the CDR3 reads CASSQTRGSNQPQHF. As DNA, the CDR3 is TGTGCCAGCAGCCAGACGAGAGGGAGCAATCAGCCCCAGCATTTT.

The CDR3 sequence: CASSSPGLDTDTQYF. Here the CDR3 DNA reads TGTGCCAGCAGCTCCCCGGGACTCGACACAGATACGCAGTATTTT. The rearrangement joins TRBV28 to TRBJ2-3; D perhaps matches TRBD2 (6 bases). With 6 bases removed from V and 2 bases from J, the gap between germline ends came to 15 bases. Germline V CDR1 and CDR2: MDHEN, SYDVKM. The CDR3 is made up of 15 amino acids.

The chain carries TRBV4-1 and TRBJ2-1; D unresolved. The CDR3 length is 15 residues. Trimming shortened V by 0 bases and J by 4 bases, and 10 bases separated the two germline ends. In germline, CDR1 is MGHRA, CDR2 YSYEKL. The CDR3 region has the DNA TGCGCCAGCAGCCAAGAGAGCACCGCTTACAATGAGCAGTTCTTC. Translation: CASSQESTAYNEQFF.